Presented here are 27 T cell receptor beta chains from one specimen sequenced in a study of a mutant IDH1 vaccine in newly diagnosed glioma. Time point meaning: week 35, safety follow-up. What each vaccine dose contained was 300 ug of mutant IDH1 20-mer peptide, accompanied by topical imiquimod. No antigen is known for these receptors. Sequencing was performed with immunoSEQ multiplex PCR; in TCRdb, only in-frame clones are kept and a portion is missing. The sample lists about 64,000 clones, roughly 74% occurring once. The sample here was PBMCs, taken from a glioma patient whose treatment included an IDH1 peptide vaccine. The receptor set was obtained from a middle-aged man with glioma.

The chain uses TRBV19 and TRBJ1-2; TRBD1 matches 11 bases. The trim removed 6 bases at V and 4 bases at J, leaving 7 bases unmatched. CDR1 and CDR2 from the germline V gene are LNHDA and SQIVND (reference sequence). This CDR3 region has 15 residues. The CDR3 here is CASSQDRGRAYGYTF. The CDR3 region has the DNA TGTGCCAGTAGCCAGGACAGGGGGCGCGCCTATGGCTACACCTTC. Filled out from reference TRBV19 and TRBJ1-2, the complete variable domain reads DGGITQSPKYLFRKEGQNVTLSCEQNLNHDAMYWYRQDPGQGLRLIYYSQIVNDFQKGDIAEGYSVSREKKESFPLTVTSAQKNPTAFYLCASSQDRGRAYGYTFGSGTRLTVV.

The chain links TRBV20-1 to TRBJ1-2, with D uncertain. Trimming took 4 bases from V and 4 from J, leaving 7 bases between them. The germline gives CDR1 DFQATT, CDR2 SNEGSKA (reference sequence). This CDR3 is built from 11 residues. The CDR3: CSAMPVYGYTF. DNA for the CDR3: TGCAGTGCTATGCCGGTCTATGGCTACACCTTC.

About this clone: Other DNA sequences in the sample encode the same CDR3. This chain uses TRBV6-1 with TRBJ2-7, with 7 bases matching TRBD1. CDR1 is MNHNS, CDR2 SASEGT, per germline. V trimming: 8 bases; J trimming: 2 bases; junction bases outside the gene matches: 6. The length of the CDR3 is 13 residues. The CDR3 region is CASSRDRAYEQYF. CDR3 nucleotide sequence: TGTGCCAGCTCGAGGGACAGAGCCTACGAGCAGTACTTC.

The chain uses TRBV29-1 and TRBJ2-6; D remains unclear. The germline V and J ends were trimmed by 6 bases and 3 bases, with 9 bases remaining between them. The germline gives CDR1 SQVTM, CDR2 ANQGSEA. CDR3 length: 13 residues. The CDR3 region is CSVGISGANVLTF. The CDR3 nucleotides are TGCAGCGTAGGCATCAGTGGGGCCAACGTCCTGACTTTC. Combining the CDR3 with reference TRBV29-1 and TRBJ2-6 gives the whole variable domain SAVISQKPSRDICQRGTSLTIQCQVDSQVTMMFWYRQQPGQSLTLIATANQGSEATYESGFVIDKFPISRPNLTFSTLTVSNMSPEDSSIYLCSVGISGANVLTFGAGSRLTVL.

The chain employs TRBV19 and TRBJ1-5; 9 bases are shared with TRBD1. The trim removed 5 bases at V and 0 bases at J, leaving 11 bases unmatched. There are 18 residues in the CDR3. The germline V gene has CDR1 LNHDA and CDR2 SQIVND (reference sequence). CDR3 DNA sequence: TGTGCCAGTAGTCCTACAGGGGGCTTTGGATATAGCAATCAGCCCCAGCATTTT. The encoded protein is CASSPTGGFGYSNQPQHF.

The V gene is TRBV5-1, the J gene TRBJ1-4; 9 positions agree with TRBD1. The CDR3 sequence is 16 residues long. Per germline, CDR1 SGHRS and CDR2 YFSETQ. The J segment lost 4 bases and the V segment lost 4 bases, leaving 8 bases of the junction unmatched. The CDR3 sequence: CASSLSTGGGNEKLFF. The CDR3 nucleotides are TGCGCCAGCAGCCTATCGACAGGGGGAGGTAATGAAAAACTGTTTTTT.

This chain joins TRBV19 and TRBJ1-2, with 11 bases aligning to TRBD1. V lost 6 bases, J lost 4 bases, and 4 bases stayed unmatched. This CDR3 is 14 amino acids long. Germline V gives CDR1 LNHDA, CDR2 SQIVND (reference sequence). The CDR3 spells CASSTGTGGYGYTF. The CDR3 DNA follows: TGTGCCAGTAGCACCGGGACAGGGGGCTATGGCTACACCTTC.

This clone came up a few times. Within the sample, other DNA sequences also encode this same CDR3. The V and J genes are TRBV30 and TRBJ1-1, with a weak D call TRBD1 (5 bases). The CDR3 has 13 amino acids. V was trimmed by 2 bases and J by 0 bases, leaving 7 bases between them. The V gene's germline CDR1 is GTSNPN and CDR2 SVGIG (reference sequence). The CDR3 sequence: CAWSRQLNTEAFF. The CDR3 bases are TGTGCCTGGAGTAGACAGTTGAACACTGAAGCTTTCTTT.

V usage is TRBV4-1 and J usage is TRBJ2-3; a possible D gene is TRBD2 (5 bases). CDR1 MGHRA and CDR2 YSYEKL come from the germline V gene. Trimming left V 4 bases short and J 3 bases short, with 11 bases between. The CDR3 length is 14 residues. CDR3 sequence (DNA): TGCGCCAGCAGCCGCGTTCCGGGAACAGATACGCAGTATTTT. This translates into CASSRVPGTDTQYF.

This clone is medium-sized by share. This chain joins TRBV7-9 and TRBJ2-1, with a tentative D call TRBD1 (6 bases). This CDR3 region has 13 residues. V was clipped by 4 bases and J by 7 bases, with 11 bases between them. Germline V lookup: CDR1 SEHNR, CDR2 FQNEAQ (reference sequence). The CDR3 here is CASSWGPGNEQFF. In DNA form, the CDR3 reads TGTGCCAGCAGCTGGGGGCCGGGGAATGAGCAGTTCTTC.

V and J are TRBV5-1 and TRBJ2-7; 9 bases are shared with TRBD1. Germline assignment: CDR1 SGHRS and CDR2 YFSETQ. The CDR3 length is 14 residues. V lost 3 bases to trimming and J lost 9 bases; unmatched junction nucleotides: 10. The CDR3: CASSSKDRGVGQYF. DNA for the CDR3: TGCGCCAGCAGCTCCAAGGACAGGGGAGTAGGGCAGTACTTC. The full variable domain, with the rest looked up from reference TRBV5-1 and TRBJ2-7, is KAGVTQTPRYLIKTRGQQVTLSCSPISGHRSVSWYQQTPGQGLQFLFEYFSETQRNKGNFPGRFSGRQFSNSRSEMNVSTLELGDSALYLCASSSKDRGVGQYFGPGTRLTVT.

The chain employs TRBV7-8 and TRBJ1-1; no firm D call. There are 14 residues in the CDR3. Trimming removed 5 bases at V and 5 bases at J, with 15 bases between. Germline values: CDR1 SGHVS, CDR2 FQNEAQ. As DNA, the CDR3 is TGTGCCAGCAGCCCAACACGAGGGTTGACTGAAGCTTTCTTT. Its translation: CASSPTRGLTEAFF.

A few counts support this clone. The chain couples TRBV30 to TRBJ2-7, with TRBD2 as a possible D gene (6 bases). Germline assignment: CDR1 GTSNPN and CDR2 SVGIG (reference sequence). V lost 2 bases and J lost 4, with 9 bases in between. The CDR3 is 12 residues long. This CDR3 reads CAWSPGSYEQYF. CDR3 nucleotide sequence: TGTGCCTGGAGTCCCGGGAGTTACGAGCAGTACTTC.

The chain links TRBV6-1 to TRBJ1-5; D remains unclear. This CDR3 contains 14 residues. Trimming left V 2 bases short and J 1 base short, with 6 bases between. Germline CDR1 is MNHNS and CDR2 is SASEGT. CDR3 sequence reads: CASSESGSNQPQHF. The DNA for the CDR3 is TGTGCCAGCAGTGAATCTGGCAGCAATCAGCCCCAGCATTTT.

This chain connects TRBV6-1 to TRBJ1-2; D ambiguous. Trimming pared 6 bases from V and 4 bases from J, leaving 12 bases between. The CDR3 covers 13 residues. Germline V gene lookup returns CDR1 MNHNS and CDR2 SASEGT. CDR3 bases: TGTGCCAGCAGACTAACCTCGGGCTATGGCTACACCTTC. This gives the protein CASRLTSGYGYTF.

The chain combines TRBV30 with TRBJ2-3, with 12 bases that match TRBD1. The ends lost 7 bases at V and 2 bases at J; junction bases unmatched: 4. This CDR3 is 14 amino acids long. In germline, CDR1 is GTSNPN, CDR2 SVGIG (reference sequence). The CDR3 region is CALGQGATTDTQYF. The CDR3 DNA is TGTGCCTTGGGACAGGGGGCAACCACAGATACGCAGTATTTT.

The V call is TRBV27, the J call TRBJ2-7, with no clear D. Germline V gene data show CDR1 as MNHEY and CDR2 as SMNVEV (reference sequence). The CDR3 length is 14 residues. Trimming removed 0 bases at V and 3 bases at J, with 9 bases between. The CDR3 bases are TGTGCCAGCAGTTTATCTTCGTTTGACTACGAGCAGTACTTC. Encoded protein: CASSLSSFDYEQYF.

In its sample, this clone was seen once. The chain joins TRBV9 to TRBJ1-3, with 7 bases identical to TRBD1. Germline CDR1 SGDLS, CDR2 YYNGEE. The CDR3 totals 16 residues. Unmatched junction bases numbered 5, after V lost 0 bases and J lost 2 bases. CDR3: CASSVAGQGAGNTIYF. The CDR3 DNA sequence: TGTGCCAGCAGCGTAGCTGGCCAGGGGGCTGGAAACACCATATATTTT.

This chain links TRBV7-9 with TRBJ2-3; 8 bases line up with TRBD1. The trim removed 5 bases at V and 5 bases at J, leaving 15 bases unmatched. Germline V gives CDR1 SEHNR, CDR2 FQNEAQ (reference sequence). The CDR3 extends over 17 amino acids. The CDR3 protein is CASSGPAGTGLRDTQYF. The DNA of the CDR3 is TGTGCCAGCAGCGGGCCTGCCGGGACAGGCTTAAGAGATACGCAGTATTTT.

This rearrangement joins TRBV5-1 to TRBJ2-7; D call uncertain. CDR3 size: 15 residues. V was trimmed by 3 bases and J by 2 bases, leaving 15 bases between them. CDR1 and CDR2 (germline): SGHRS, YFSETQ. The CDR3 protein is CASSSTLYGAYEQYF. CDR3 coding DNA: TGCGCCAGCAGCTCGACCCTCTACGGAGCCTACGAGCAGTACTTC.

The CDR3 nucleotides read TGTGCCAGCAGCCAAGGAACGGCCTATGGCTACACCTTC. It codes for CASSQGTAYGYTF. V and J are TRBV14 and TRBJ1-2; D remains ambiguous. V was trimmed by 1 base and J by 4 bases, leaving 7 bases between them. The CDR3 covers 13 residues. Germline lookup yields CDR1 SGHDN and CDR2 FVKESK.

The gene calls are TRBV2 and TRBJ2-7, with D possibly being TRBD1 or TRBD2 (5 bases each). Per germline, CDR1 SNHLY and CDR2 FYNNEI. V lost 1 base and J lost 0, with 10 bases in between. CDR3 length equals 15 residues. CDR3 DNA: TGTGCCAGCAGTGAAGGGGGGACGACCTCCTACGAGCAGTACTTC. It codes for CASSEGGTTSYEQYF.

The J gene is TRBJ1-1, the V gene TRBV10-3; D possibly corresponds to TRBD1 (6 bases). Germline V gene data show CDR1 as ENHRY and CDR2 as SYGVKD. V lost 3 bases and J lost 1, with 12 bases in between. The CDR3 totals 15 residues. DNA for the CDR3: TGTGCCATCAGTGAACAGGGAGGGAGGAACACTGAAGCTTTCTTT. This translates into CAISEQGGRNTEAFF.

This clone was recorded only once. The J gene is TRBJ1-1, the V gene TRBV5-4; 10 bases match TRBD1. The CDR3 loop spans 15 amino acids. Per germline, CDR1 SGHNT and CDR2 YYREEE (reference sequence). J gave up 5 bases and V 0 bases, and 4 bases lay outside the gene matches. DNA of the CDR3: TGTGCCAGCAGCTTGGGACAGGGGGCTCGTACTGAAGCTTTCTTT. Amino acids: CASSLGQGARTEAFF.

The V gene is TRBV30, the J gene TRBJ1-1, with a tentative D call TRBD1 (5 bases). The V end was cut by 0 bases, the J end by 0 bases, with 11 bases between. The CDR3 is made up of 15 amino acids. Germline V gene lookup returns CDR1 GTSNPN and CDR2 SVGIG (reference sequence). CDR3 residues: CAWSVLAGLNTEAFF. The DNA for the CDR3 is TGTGCCTGGAGTGTACTCGCAGGGCTGAACACTGAAGCTTTCTTT.

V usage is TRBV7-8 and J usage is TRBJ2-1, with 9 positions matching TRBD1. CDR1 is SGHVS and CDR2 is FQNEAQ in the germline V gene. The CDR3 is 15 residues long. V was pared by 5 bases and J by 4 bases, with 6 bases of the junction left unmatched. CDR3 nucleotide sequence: TGTGCCAGCAGCCGGGGACAGGGCCAATACAATGAGCAGTTCTTC. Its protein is CASSRGQGQYNEQFF.

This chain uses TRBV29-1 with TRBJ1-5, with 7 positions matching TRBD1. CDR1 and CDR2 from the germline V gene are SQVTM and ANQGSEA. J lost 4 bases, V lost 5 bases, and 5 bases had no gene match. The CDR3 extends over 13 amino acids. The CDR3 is CSVRTGENQPQHF. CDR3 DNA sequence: TGCAGCGTTAGGACAGGAGAAAATCAGCCCCAGCATTTT.